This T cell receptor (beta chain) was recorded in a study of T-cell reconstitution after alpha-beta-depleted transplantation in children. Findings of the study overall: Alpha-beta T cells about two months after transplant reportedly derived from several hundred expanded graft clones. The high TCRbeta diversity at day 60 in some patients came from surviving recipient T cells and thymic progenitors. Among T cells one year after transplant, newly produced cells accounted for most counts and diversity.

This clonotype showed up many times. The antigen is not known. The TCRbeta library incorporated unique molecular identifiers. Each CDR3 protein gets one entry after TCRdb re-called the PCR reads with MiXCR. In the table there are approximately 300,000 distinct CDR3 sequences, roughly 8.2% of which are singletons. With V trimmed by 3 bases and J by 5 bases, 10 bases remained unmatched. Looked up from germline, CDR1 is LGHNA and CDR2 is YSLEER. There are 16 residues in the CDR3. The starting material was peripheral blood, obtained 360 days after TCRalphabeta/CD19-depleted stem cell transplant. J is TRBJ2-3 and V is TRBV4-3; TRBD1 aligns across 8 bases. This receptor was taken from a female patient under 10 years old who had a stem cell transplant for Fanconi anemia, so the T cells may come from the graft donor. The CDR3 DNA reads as TGCGCCAGCAGCCACCGCGTCCAGGGGGCGGGAGATACGCAGTATTTT. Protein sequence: CASSHRVQGAGDTQYF.